The 29 T cell receptor beta chains reported below all come from one sample, sequenced in a study of cytomegalovirus exposure and HLA in healthy donors. The PCR made use of 60 Vbeta and 13 Jbeta primers. Sequencing was performed with immunoSEQ multiplex PCR; in TCRdb, only in-frame clones are kept and a portion is missing. Of some 180,000 clones listed, around four fifths are singletons. The specimen sequenced was PBMCs. The source is a man aged 40-49 years in good health and CMV-seropositive.

This clone was seen a handful of times. The chain uses TRBV6-5 and TRBJ1-6; D possibly corresponds to TRBD1 (6 bases). The CDR3 consists of 12 residues. Germline-derived CDR1 and CDR2 are MNHEY and SVGAGI. Trimming cost V 5 bases and J 7 bases, with 6 bases left between them. The CDR3 nucleotides are TGTGCCAGCAGTCAGGGGAATTCACCCCTCCACTTT. Amino acid sequence: CASSQGNSPLHF.

Concerning this clone: The junction departs from germline at one end; a sequencing error may be responsible. The chain has TRBV7-9 and TRBJ1-1; weak D call: TRBD1 (5 bases). This CDR3 comprises 17 residues. Germline V gene sequence: CDR1 SEHNR, CDR2 FQNEAQ (reference sequence). CDR3 coding DNA: TGTTCCAGCAGCCGACTCAGCGGGACTCCGTTGAACACTGAAGCTTTCTTT. It translates to CSSSRLSGTPLNTEAFF.

The rearrangement joins TRBV7-9 to TRBJ2-3, with 13 bases lining up with TRBD2. The CDR3 runs 16 residues. V lost 6 bases to trimming and J lost 4 bases; unmatched junction nucleotides: 7. Germline V gene data show CDR1 as SEHNR and CDR2 as FQNEAQ (reference sequence). The chain's CDR3 is CASRVTSGRAADTQYF. In DNA form, the CDR3 reads TGTGCCAGCAGGGTAACTAGCGGGAGGGCAGCAGATACGCAGTATTTT. Using reference TRBV7-9 and TRBJ2-3 for the parts outside the CDR3, the full variable domain is DTGVSQNPRHKITKRGQNVTFRCDPISEHNRLYWYRQTLGQGPEFLTYFQNEAQLEKSRLLSDRFSAERPKGSFSTLEIQRTEQGDSAMYLCASRVTSGRAADTQYFGPGTRLTVL.

The chain joins TRBV4-2 to TRBJ2-3; 8 positions match TRBD1. Trimming at V came to 0 bases and at J to 0 bases, leaving 5 bases not matched to a gene. This CDR3 is built from 17 residues. Germline values: CDR1 LGHNA, CDR2 YNFKEQ. The CDR3, as DNA: TGTGCCAGCAGCCAAGATCCTCAGGGGGCAAGCACAGATACGCAGTATTTT. This codes for CASSQDPQGASTDTQYF.

The V and J genes are TRBV5-1 and TRBJ2-7; 9 nucleotides line up with TRBD2. The germline CDR1 and CDR2 sequences are SGHRS and YFSETQ. Trimming took 0 bases from V and 6 from J; bases not matched to a gene: 16. CDR3 length: 18 residues. DNA of the CDR3: TGCGCCAGCAGCTTGGATGTTCGTCCGTGGGCGGGAGGGTCCGAGCAGTACTTC. Protein product: CASSLDVRPWAGGSEQYF.

Remarks on this clone: A junction boundary mismatches the germline segment, possibly from a read error. V and J are TRBV7-9 and TRBJ2-7; 9 bases fit TRBD1. Germline values: CDR1 SEHNR, CDR2 FQNEAQ (reference sequence). The CDR3 spans 12 residues. For the CDR3, the DNA is TGTTCCAGCAGCTCCCCGGGACAGGGGCAGTACTTC. It translates to CSSSSPGQGQYF.

The genes are TRBV18 and TRBJ2-2; 7 bases map to TRBD2. Losses at the gene ends were 5 bases for V and 2 bases for J; bases not matched to a gene: 8. The CDR3 spans 16 residues. Per the germline V gene, CDR1 is KGHSH and CDR2 is LQKENI. The CDR3 nucleotides are TGTGCCAGCTCAGCGCTAGCGGTCATTAACACCGGGGAGCTGTTTTTT. Its protein product is CASSALAVINTGELFF.

In DNA form, the CDR3 reads TGTGCCAGCAGCCTGAGGACTAGCGGGAGGAACACCGGGGAGCTGTTTTTT. Its translation is CASSLRTSGRNTGELFF. The V gene is TRBV5-6, the J gene TRBJ2-2; 13 nucleotides agree with TRBD2. The CDR3 length is 17 residues. Losses at the gene ends were 4 bases for V and 1 base for J; bases not matched to a gene: 4. Germline V gives CDR1 SGHDT, CDR2 YYEEEE. Supplemented by reference TRBV5-6 and TRBJ2-2, the full variable domain reads DAGVTQSPTHLIKTRGQQVTLRCSPKSGHDTVSWYQQALGQGPQFIFQYYEEEERQRGNFPDRFSGHQFPNYSSELNVNALLLGDSALYLCASSLRTSGRNTGELFFGEGSRLTVL.

This clone appeared once. The chain combines TRBV6-5 with TRBJ2-5; the match to TRBD1 covers 9 bases. V trimming: 4 bases; J trimming: 5 bases; junction bases outside the gene matches: 5. Germline values: CDR1 MNHEY, CDR2 SVGAGI. CDR3 length equals 14 residues. CDR3 sequence (DNA): TGTGCCAGCAGTTGGGACAGGGTCCGGGAGACCCAGTACTTC. Its protein is CASSWDRVRETQYF.

V and J are TRBV29-1 and TRBJ2-1; 9 positions match TRBD2. Trimming removed 7 bases from V and 4 bases from J; junction bases left unmatched: 5. The CDR3 contains 13 residues. Per the germline V gene, CDR1 is SQVTM and CDR2 is ANQGSEA. The CDR3 spells CSAGLAKYNEQFF. The CDR3 bases are TGCAGCGCCGGACTAGCGAAATACAATGAGCAGTTCTTC.

The CDR3: CASSLGLAGAYYEQYF. The CDR3 DNA follows: TGCGCCAGCAGCTTGGGGCTAGCGGGAGCATACTACGAGCAGTACTTC. This rearrangement joins TRBV5-1 to TRBJ2-7; 10 bases align to TRBD2. Germline V gene sequence: CDR1 SGHRS, CDR2 YFSETQ. This CDR3 spans 16 amino acids. After removal of 0 bases from V and 3 bases from J, the junction contained 6 bases not matched to a gene. Complete variable domain (other parts from reference TRBV5-1 and TRBJ2-7): KAGVTQTPRYLIKTRGQQVTLSCSPISGHRSVSWYQQTPGQGLQFLFEYFSETQRNKGNFPGRFSGRQFSNSRSEMNVSTLELGDSALYLCASSLGLAGAYYEQYFGPGTRLTVT.

The V and J genes are TRBV5-1 and TRBJ1-3; D might be TRBD1 (6 bases). This CDR3 spans 15 amino acids. In germline, CDR1 is SGHRS, CDR2 YFSETQ. V was clipped by 4 bases and J by 1 base, with 12 bases between them. The CDR3 region is CASSPTGASGNTIYF. In nucleotides, the CDR3 is TGCGCCAGCAGCCCGACAGGTGCTTCTGGAAACACCATATATTTT.

This clone was observed a few times. The chain employs TRBV19 and TRBJ2-3; 7 bases match TRBD1. CDR1 and CDR2 from the germline V gene are LNHDA and SQIVND (reference sequence). V gave up 4 bases and J gave up 8 bases; unmatched junction bases: 9. The CDR3 spans 14 residues. This CDR3 reads CASSNPRGGRTQYF. The CDR3 DNA reads TGTGCCAGTAGTAATCCCCGAGGGGGCCGTACGCAGTATTTT.

The chain uses TRBV18 and TRBJ1-1, with a possible D match to TRBD1 (5 bases). Germline V gives CDR1 KGHSH, CDR2 LQKENI. The CDR3 loop spans 15 amino acids. V was shortened by 4 bases and J by 3 bases, with 15 bases between the two germline ends. CDR3 amino acids: CASSLSTGGDTEAFF. The CDR3 bases are TGTGCCAGCTCACTGTCGACGGGGGGGGACACTGAAGCTTTCTTT. Drawing the rest from reference TRBV18 and TRBJ1-1, the complete variable domain is NAGVMQNPRHLVRRRGQEARLRCSPMKGHSHVYWYRQLPEEGLKFMVYLQKENIIDESGMPKERFSAEFPKEGPSILRIQQVVRGDSAAYFCASSLSTGGDTEAFFGQGTRLTVV.

The V gene is TRBV4-2, the J gene TRBJ2-7; 7 bases line up with TRBD1. The J segment lost 4 bases and the V segment lost 3 bases, leaving 12 bases of the junction unmatched. This CDR3 is built from 16 residues. The germline V gene has CDR1 LGHNA and CDR2 YNFKEQ. CDR3 sequence (DNA): TGTGCCAGCAGCCAGAGTGACAGGGTTAAGTCGTACGAGCAGTACTTC. This sequence encodes CASSQSDRVKSYEQYF.

The chain has TRBV6-5 and TRBJ2-1, with a weak D call TRBD2 (6 bases). This CDR3 is built from 13 residues. Germline CDR1 reads MNHEY; CDR2 reads SVGAGI. Trimming shortened V by 7 bases and J by 9 bases, and 16 bases separated the two germline ends. CDR3: CASTRSGTGEQFF. CDR3 nucleotide sequence: TGTGCCAGCACAAGGTCAGGGACTGGTGAGCAGTTCTTC.

The table lists this clone with a count of one. This sequence joins TRBV10-1 and TRBJ2-1; tentatively, D is TRBD2 (7 bases). CDR3 size: 15 residues. Germline V CDR1 and CDR2: WNHNN, SYGVQD (reference sequence). Trimming shortened V by 6 bases and J by 4 bases, and 16 bases separated the two germline ends. As DNA, the CDR3 is TGCGCCAGCAGCCAGACCCGGGGGGCGTACAATGAGCAGTTCTTC. This encodes CASSQTRGAYNEQFF.

The chain joins TRBV6-5 to TRBJ2-1; TRBD2 matches 8 bases. Germline CDR1 reads MNHEY; CDR2 reads SVGAGI. The CDR3 contains 16 residues. V was pared by 0 bases and J by 7 bases, with 8 bases of the junction left unmatched. The DNA of the CDR3 is TGTGCCAGCAGTTACTCTTGGACTAGCAGTGCTAATGAGCAGTTCTTC. Its protein is CASSYSWTSSANEQFF.

This clone was detected a few times. The chain has TRBV5-4 and TRBJ1-6, with TRBD1 identical over 8 bases. This CDR3 comprises 16 residues. Trimming removed 0 bases from V and 7 bases from J; junction bases left unmatched: 6. CDR1 and CDR2 (germline): SGHNT, YYREEE (reference sequence). The CDR3 DNA follows: TGTGCCAGCAGCTTGGATCCAGGGGGCCCAAATTCACCCCTCCACTTT. Its protein is CASSLDPGGPNSPLHF.

V usage is TRBV6-1 and J usage is TRBJ2-3, with a possible D match to TRBD2 (5 bases). V was shortened by 7 bases and J by 1 base, with 15 bases between the two germline ends. From germline, CDR1 is MNHNS and CDR2 SASEGT. This CDR3 has 15 amino acids. CDR3: CASTQGGSRTDTQYF. Here the CDR3 DNA reads TGTGCCAGCACCCAAGGAGGTTCCCGCACAGATACGCAGTATTTT.

V and J are TRBV7-2 and TRBJ1-1; D is uncertain. The V end was cut by 6 bases, the J end by 11 bases, with 16 bases between. The V gene's germline CDR1 is SGHTA and CDR2 FQGNSA. CDR3 size: 12 residues. The DNA of the CDR3 is TGTGCCAGCAGTCGATCCCAGGATAGGGCTTTCTTT. Translating it yields CASSRSQDRAFF.

In this sample, this clone turned up a few times. The chain employs TRBV6-6 and TRBJ1-2; 8 positions match TRBD1. V shed 7 bases and J 8 bases; nucleotides not matched to a gene: 9. The V gene's germline CDR1 is MNHNY and CDR2 SVGAGI (reference sequence). The CDR3 runs 13 residues. This chain's CDR3 is CASTMDRAGGYTF. The CDR3 DNA follows: TGTGCCAGCACCATGGACAGGGCCGGGGGCTACACCTTC.

V is TRBV7-9 and J is TRBJ1-4; D is unclear. V was shortened by 4 bases and J by 7 bases, with 13 bases between the two germline ends. Looked up from germline, CDR1 is SEHNR and CDR2 is FQNEAQ (reference sequence). This CDR3 is built from 14 residues. The CDR3 loop reads CASSSDYLGEKLFF. The CDR3 nucleotides read TGTGCCAGCAGCTCAGACTACCTGGGTGAAAAACTGTTTTTT. The whole variable domain, remainder taken from reference TRBV7-9 and TRBJ1-4, is DTGVSQNPRHKITKRGQNVTFRCDPISEHNRLYWYRQTLGQGPEFLTYFQNEAQLEKSRLLSDRFSAERPKGSFSTLEIQRTEQGDSAMYLCASSSDYLGEKLFFGSGTQLSVL.

V gene TRBV4-1 combines with J gene TRBJ2-7; tentative D call: TRBD2 (5 bases). This CDR3 comprises 15 residues. Germline V CDR1 and CDR2: MGHRA, YSYEKL. V was clipped by 0 bases and J by 2 bases, with 11 bases between them. CDR3 protein: CASSQDGSSTYEQYF. The CDR3 DNA follows: TGCGCCAGCAGCCAAGATGGGAGTTCCACCTACGAGCAGTACTTC.

The V gene is TRBV29-1, the J gene TRBJ1-3; 7 nucleotides align to TRBD1. The CDR3 is 16 amino acids. J lost 3 bases, V lost 2 bases, and 10 bases had no gene match. Germline V gives CDR1 SQVTM, CDR2 ANQGSEA. CDR3 loop: CSVESIDRVFGNTIYF. The CDR3, as DNA: TGCAGCGTTGAATCTATCGACAGGGTTTTTGGAAACACCATATATTTT. The full variable domain, rest sourced from reference TRBV29-1 and TRBJ1-3, is SAVISQKPSRDICQRGTSLTIQCQVDSQVTMMFWYRQQPGQSLTLIATANQGSEATYESGFVIDKFPISRPNLTFSTLTVSNMSPEDSSIYLCSVESIDRVFGNTIYFGEGSWLTVV.

The J gene is TRBJ1-2, the V gene TRBV18, with a weak D call TRBD1 (6 bases). This CDR3 has 15 amino acids. Trimming stripped 2 bases from V and 6 bases from J, with 16 bases between. CDR1 and CDR2 (germline): KGHSH, LQKENI. CDR3 coding DNA: TGTGCCAGCTCACCAAAGGGGGAGGGAGCTCATGGCTACACCTTC. Translated, it gives CASSPKGEGAHGYTF.

This clone has only one observation. V is TRBV7-8 and J is TRBJ2-5; 9 bases are shared with TRBD2. Germline-derived CDR1 and CDR2 are SGHVS and FQNEAQ. The CDR3 consists of 14 residues. V lost 6 bases, J lost 8 bases, and 10 bases stayed unmatched. The CDR3 here is CASRRLAEIGTQYF. Here the CDR3 DNA reads TGTGCCAGCAGGAGACTAGCGGAGATTGGTACCCAGTACTTC.

The CDR3 DNA sequence: TGTGCCAGCAGCAAAAGTCTGGGACAGGGAAATGAGCAGTTCTTC. It translates to CASSKSLGQGNEQFF. V and J are TRBV7-6 and TRBJ2-1; 9 nucleotides match TRBD1. This CDR3 has 15 residues. Germline loops: CDR1 SGHVS, CDR2 FNYEAQ. V dropped 5 bases and J dropped 7; count of bases not matched to a gene: 9.

This sequence joins TRBV11-2 and TRBJ2-7; TRBD1 might be the D (5 bases). The CDR3 extends over 15 amino acids. From germline, CDR1 is SGHAT and CDR2 FQNNGV. Between the trimmed V and J ends, which lost 5 bases and 2 bases, there was a span of 16 bases. The DNA of the CDR3 is TGTGCCAGCAGCAGGGTGGGGCCTGAGGCCTACGAGCAGTACTTC. This codes for CASSRVGPEAYEQYF.